What follows is one TCR beta chain and its context. This entry is derived from a study of cytomegalovirus exposure and HLA in healthy donors. Both 60 Vbeta primers and 13 Jbeta primers went into the PCR. TCRdb's copy holds only in-frame clones and misses some; the assay was immunoSEQ multiplex PCR. There are about 130,000 clones in the sample; around four fifths occur only once, and around 7.2% lies in the top ten. The CDR3 is 16 residues long. Losses at the gene ends were 5 bases for V and 3 bases for J; bases not matched to a gene: 8. From germline, CDR1 is LNHDA and CDR2 SQIVND (reference sequence).

This clonotype originated in a male donor in good health and CMV-seronegative. Material: PBMCs. The chain carries TRBV19 and TRBJ2-5; 11 nucleotides match TRBD2. CDR3: CASSWRLAGREETQYF. As DNA, the CDR3 is TGTGCCAGTAGTTGGAGACTAGCGGGAAGGGAAGAGACCCAGTACTTC.